The sequence of this TCR beta chain was determined in a study of T-cell memory formation after mild COVID-19. TCRdb reanalysed the 5' RACE reads using MiXCR and keeps one entry per CDR3 protein. The table includes 450,000 or so distinct CDR3 sequences, more than 20% detected once. This clonotype was detected only once. This receptor was obtained from an adult woman who had mild COVID-19 (a few samples of this study predate the infection). Cell type and time point are not known. The sequenced sample consisted of PBMCs or a T cell subset sorted from them (not recorded which).

CDR3: CASSMVGQGGNQPQHF. CDR3 in DNA: TGTGCCAGTAGTATGGTTGGACAGGGCGGCAATCAGCCCCAGCATTTT. This chain links TRBV19 with TRBJ1-5; TRBD1 agrees at 8 bases. The CDR3 is 16 amino acids. V lost 3 bases to trimming and J lost 2 bases; unmatched junction nucleotides: 6. Germline V gene sequence: CDR1 LNHDA, CDR2 SQIVND (reference sequence).